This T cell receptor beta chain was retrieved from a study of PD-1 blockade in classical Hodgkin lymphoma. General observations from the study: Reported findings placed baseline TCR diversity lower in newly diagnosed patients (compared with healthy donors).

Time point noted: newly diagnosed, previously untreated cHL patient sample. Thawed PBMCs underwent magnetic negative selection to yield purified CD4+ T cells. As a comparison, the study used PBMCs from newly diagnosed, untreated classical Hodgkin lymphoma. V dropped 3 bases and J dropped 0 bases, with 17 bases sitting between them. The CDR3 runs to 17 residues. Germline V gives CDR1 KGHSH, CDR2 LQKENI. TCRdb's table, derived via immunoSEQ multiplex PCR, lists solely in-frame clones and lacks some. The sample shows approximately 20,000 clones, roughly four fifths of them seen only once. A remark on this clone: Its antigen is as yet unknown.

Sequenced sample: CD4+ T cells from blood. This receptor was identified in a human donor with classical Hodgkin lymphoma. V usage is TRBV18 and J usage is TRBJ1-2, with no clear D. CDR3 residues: CASSPRTASLANYGYTF. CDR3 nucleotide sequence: TGTGCCAGCTCACCCCGTACCGCATCGCTAGCTAACTATGGCTACACCTTC.